Listed here are 4 T cell receptor beta chains from one sample, sequenced in a study of regulatory T cells (dated by TCRdb to 2016 to 2019). Here is what the overall study found, with its caveats: Hydrophobic residues at CDR3 positions 6 and 7 were enriched in conventional CD4+ T cells from CD3G-deficient patients, which suggests more self-reactive specificities.

Preparation of the library involved the immunoSEQ multiplex PCR assay. The multiplex PCR relied on 52 forward TRBV primers and 13 reverse TRBJ primers, and amplification bias was corrected through assay-based and computational methods. TCRdb took over this immuneACCESS table, retaining in-frame rearrangements with V and J assigned. Such tables are incomplete; in checked studies, under half of the missing clones stem from an unresolved V gene, and the remainder is unexplained. The sample table records around 30,000 clones; about 93% of these occur just once. The ten largest clones add up to more than 0.75% of the sample. For these TCRs, the target antigens are not known. Sequenced input: conventional CD4+ T cells sorted from blood. These receptor sequences come from a child younger than 10 with CD3G deficiency.

This chain uses TRBV19 with TRBJ2-2; D might be TRBD2 (5 bases). Between the trimmed V and J ends, which lost 3 bases and 5 bases, there was a span of 10 bases. CDR3 length equals 14 residues. Germline CDR1 and CDR2: LNHDA and SQIVND (reference sequence). The CDR3 loop reads CASSISRGTGELFF. The CDR3 DNA follows: TGTGCCAGTAGTATTTCCCGGGGAACCGGGGAGCTGTTTTTT.

The genes are TRBV28 and TRBJ2-7, with 8 bases that match TRBD1. This CDR3 contains 15 residues. Per germline, CDR1 MDHEN and CDR2 SYDVKM. V was clipped by 6 bases and J by 0 bases; unmatched bases: 7. The CDR3 region has the DNA TGTGCCAGCAGCTCGGGACAGGAGAACTCCTACGAGCAGTACTTC. This sequence encodes CASSSGQENSYEQYF.

V is TRBV28 and J is TRBJ2-2; D uncertain. CDR3 length: 12 amino acids. Trimming removed 7 bases from V and 1 base from J, with 4 bases in between. In germline, CDR1 is MDHEN, CDR2 SYDVKM. CDR3 sequence (DNA): TGTGCCAGCAACCGGAACACCGGGGAGCTGTTTTTT. This codes for CASNRNTGELFF.

The chain carries TRBV6-1 and TRBJ2-1, with 8 bases aligning to TRBD1. This CDR3 region has 15 residues. V lost 2 bases and J lost 4; bases outside the gene matches: 4. Germline loops: CDR1 MNHNS, CDR2 SASEGT. The CDR3 DNA is TGTGCCAGCAGTGAATTGGACAGGGCTTACAATGAGCAGTTCTTC. Protein sequence: CASSELDRAYNEQFF.